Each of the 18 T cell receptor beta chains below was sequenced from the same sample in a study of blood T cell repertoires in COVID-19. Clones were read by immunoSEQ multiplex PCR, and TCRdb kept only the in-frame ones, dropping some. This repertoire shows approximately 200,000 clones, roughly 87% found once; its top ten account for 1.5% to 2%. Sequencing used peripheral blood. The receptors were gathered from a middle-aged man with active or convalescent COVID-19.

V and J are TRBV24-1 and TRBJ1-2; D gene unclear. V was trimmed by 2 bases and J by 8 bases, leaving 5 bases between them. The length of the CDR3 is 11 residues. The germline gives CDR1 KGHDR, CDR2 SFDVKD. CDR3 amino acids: CATSDYEGYTF. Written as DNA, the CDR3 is TGTGCCACCAGTGATTATGAGGGCTACACCTTC.

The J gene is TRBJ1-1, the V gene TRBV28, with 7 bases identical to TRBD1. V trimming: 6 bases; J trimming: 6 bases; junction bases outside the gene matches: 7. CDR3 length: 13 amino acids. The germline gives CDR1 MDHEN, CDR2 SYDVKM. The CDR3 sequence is CASRLRQGAEAFF. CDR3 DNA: TGTGCCAGCAGGTTAAGACAGGGCGCTGAAGCTTTCTTT.

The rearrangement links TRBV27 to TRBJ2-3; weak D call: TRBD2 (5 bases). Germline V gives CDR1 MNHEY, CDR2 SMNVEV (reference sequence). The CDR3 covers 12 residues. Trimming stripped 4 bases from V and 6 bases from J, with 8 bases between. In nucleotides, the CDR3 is TGTGCCAGCAGTTCGGGATGGGATACGCAGTATTTT. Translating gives CASSSGWDTQYF.

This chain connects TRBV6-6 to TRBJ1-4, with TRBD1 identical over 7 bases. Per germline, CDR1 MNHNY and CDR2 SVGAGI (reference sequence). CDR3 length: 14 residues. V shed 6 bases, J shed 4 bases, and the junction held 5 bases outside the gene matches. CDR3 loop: CASSNRQGNEKLFF. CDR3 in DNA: TGTGCCAGCAGCAACCGACAGGGTAATGAAAAACTGTTTTTT.

This CDR3 reads CASSLAQGDEQFF. Here the CDR3 DNA reads TGTGCCAGCAGTTTAGCGCAGGGGGATGAGCAGTTCTTC. The chain couples TRBV28 to TRBJ2-1; 7 bases match TRBD1. Losses at the gene ends were 2 bases for V and 8 bases for J; bases not matched to a gene: 3. Germline lookup yields CDR1 MDHEN and CDR2 SYDVKM. CDR3 length: 13 amino acids.

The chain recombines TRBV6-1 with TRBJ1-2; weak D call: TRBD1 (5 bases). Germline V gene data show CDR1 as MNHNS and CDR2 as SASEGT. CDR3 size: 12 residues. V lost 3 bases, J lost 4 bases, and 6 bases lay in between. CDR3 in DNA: TGTGCCAGCAGTGAGGGGCGCTATGGCTACACCTTC. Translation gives CASSEGRYGYTF.

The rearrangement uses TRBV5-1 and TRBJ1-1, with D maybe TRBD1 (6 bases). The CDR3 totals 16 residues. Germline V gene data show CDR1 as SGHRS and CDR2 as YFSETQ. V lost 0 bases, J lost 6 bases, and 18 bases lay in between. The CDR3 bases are TGCGCCAGCAGCTTGGGACAGGACATATCCCGGTCTGAAGCTTTCTTT. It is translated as CASSLGQDISRSEAFF.

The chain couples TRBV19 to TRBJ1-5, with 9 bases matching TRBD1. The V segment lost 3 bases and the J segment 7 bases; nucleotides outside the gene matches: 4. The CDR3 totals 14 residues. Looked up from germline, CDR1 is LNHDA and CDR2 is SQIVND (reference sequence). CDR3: CASSMGTGSQPQHF. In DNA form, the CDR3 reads TGTGCCAGTAGTATGGGGACAGGGAGCCAGCCCCAGCATTTT.

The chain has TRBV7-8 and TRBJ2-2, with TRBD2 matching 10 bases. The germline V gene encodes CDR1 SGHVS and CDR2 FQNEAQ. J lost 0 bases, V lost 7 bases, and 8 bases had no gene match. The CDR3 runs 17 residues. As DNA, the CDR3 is TGTGCCAGCACCCCGGCTAGCGGGGGATCGAACACCGGGGAGCTGTTTTTT. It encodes CASTPASGGSNTGELFF.

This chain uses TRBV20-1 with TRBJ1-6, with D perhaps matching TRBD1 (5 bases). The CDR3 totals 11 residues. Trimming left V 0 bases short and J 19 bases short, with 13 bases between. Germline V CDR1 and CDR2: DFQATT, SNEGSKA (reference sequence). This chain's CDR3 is CSARDWPGQHF. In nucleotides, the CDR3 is TGCAGTGCTAGAGATTGGCCAGGGCAGCACTTT.

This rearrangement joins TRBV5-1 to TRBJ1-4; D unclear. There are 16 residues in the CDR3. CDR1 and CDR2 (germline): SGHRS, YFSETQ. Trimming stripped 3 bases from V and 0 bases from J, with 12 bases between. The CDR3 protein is CASSSDGGATNEKLFF. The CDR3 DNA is TGCGCCAGCAGCTCGGACGGAGGAGCAACTAATGAAAAACTGTTTTTT.

In DNA, the CDR3 is TGTGCCAGCAGCAGTGGACAGGGGTATAATCAGCCCCAGCATTTT. This translates into CASSSGQGYNQPQHF. V gene TRBV3-1 (or the pseudogene TRBV3-2) combines with J gene TRBJ1-5, with 9 bases matching TRBD1. With 5 bases clipped from V and 4 bases from J, the junction kept 6 bases outside the gene matches. CDR1 and CDR2 from the germline V gene are LGHDT and YNNKEL (reference sequence). The CDR3 has 15 residues.

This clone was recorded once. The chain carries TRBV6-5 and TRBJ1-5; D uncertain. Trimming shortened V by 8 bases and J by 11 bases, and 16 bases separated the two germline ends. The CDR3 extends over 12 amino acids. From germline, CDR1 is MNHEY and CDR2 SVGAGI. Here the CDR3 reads CASHVRSGTQHF. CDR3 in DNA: TGTGCCAGCCACGTGAGAAGCGGGACCCAGCATTTT.

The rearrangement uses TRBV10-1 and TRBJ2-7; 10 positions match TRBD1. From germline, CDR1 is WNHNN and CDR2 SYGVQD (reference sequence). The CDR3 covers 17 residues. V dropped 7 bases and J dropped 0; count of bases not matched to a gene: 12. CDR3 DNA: TGCGCCAGCACCGTCCCGGGACAGGGGCCAGACTCCTACGAGCAGTACTTC. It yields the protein CASTVPGQGPDSYEQYF.

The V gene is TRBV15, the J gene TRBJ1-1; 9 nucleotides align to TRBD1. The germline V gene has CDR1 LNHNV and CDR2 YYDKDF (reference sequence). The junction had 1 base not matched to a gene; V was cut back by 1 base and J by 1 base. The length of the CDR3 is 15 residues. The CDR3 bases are TGTGCCACCAGCAGAGTGGACAGGGGGAACACTGAAGCTTTCTTT. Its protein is CATSRVDRGNTEAFF. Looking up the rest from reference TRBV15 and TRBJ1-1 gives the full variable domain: DAMVIQNPRYQVTQFGKPVTLSCSQTLNHNVMYWYQQKSSQAPKLLFHYYDKDFNNEADTPDNFQSRRPNTSFCFLDIRSPGLGDTAMYLCATSRVDRGNTEAFFGQGTRLTVV.

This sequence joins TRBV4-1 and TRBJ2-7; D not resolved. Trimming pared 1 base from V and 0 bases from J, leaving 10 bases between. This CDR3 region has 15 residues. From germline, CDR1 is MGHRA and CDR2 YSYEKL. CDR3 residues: CASSQGASSSYEQYF. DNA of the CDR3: TGCGCCAGCAGCCAAGGCGCGTCGAGCTCCTACGAGCAGTACTTC.

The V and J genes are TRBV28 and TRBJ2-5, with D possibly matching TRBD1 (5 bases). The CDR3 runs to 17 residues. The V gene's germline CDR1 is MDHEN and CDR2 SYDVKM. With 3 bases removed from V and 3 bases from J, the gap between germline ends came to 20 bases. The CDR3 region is CASSFPGQPDEKETQYF. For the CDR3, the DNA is TGTGCCAGCAGTTTCCCAGGGCAGCCTGACGAAAAAGAGACCCAGTACTTC.

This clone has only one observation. CDR3 DNA: TGTGCCAGCACCTTAGACACGCGCAATCAGCCCCAGCATTTT. Translating it yields CASTLDTRNQPQHF. V and J are TRBV6-5 and TRBJ1-5, with D uncertain. The length of the CDR3 is 14 residues. The germline V gene encodes CDR1 MNHEY and CDR2 SVGAGI. V gave up 7 bases and J gave up 2 bases, with 12 bases separating them.